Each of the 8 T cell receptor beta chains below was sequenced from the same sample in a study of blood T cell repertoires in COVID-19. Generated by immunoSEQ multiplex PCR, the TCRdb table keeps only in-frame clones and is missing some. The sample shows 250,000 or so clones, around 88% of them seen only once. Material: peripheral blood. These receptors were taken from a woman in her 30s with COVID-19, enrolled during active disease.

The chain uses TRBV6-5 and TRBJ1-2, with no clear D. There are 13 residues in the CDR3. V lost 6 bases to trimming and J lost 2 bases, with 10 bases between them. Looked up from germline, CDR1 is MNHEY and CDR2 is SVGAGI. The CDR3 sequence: CASSVDSNYGYTF. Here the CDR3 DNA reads TGTGCCAGCAGCGTGGACTCGAACTATGGCTACACCTTC.

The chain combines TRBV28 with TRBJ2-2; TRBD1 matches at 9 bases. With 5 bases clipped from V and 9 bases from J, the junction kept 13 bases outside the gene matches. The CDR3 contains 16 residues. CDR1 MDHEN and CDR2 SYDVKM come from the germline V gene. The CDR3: CASSPDGITGGRELFF. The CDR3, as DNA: TGTGCCAGCAGTCCCGACGGGATTACAGGGGGCCGGGAGCTGTTTTTT. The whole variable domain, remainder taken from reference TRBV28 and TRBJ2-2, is DVKVTQSSRYLVKRTGEKVFLECVQDMDHENMFWYRQDPGLGLRLIYFSYDVKMKEKGDIPEGYSVSREKKERFSLILESASTNQTSMYLCASSPDGITGGRELFFGEGSRLTVL.

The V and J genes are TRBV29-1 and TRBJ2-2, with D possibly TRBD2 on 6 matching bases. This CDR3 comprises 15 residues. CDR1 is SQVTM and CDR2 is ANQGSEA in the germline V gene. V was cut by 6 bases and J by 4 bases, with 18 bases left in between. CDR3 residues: CSVSIGGPPTGELFF. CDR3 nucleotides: TGCAGCGTCAGTATTGGAGGGCCTCCCACCGGGGAGCTGTTTTTT.

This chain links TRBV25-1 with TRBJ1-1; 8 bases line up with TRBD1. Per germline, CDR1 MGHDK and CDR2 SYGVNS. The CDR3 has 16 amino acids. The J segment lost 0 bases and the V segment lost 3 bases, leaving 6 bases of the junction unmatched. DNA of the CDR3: TGTGCCAGCAGTGAGGGACAGGACTATCTGAACACTGAAGCTTTCTTT. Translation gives CASSEGQDYLNTEAFF.

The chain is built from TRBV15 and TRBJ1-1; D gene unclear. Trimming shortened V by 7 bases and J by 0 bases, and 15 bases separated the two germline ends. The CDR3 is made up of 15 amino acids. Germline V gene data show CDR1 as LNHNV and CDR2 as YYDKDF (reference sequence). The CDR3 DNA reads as TGTGCCACCATGCTTCGTTACGGGATGAACACTGAAGCTTTCTTT. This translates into CATMLRYGMNTEAFF.

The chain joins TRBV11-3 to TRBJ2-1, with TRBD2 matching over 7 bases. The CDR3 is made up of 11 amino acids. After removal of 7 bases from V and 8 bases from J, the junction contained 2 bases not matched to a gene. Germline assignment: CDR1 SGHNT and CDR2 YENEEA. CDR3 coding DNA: TGTGCCAGCACCGGGGGGTATGAGCAGTTCTTC. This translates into CASTGGYEQFF.

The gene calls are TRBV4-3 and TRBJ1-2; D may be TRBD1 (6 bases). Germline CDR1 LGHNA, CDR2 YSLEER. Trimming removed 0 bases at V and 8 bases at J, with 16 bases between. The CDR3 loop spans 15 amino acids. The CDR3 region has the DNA TGCGCCAGCAGCCAAGACGGCAGGGCAGGGGAAGGCTACACCTTC. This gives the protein CASSQDGRAGEGYTF.

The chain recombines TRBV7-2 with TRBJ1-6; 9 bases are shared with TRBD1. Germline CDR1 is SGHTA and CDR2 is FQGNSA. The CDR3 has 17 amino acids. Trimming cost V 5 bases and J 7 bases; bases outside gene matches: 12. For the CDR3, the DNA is TGTGCCAGCAGCGCTACCGGGACAGGGTCGTCGAATTCACCCCTCCACTTT. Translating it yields CASSATGTGSSNSPLHF.